Shown below are 29 T cell receptor beta chains from a single sample sequenced in a study of early T cells in non-severe SARS-CoV-2 infection (dated by TCRdb to 2020 to 2023). Receptor amplification or capture employed 5' RACE. The sequencer listed for this sample is NextSeq 500. TCRdb handled the public reads itself, with Q25 trimming in fastp and clone calling in MiXCR, and kept productive beta chains. CDR3 protein duplicates are merged, each entry listing the most common genes and DNA. The sample table records tens of thousands of distinct CDR3 sequences; 8% to 13% of these occur just once. Just over 4.5% of the sample is held by the ten biggest clonotypes. The material sequenced was whole blood. Receptors were obtained from an adult who was a healthcare worker with PCR-confirmed SARS-CoV-2 infection or an uninfected control (not recorded which).

The chain couples TRBV12-3 or TRBV12-4 to TRBJ2-5, with 8 bases matching TRBD1. The CDR3 length is 15 residues. The V gene end was trimmed by 6 bases and the J gene end by 0 bases; junction bases not matched to a gene: 6. As DNA, the CDR3 is TGTGCCAGCAGCAGTACAGGGGGATACCAAGAGACCCAGTACTTC. Translating it yields CASSSTGGYQETQYF.

This clonotype was observed many times. V gene TRBV6-5 combines with J gene TRBJ1-2; no definite D call. V dropped 0 bases and J dropped 1 base, with 15 bases sitting between them. CDR3 length: 17 amino acids. Germline lookup yields CDR1 MNHEY and CDR2 SVGAGI. The CDR3, as DNA: TGTGCCAGCAGTTACTCGGGTCGGCAGATTGATAACTATGGCTACACCTTC. The encoded protein is CASSYSGRQIDNYGYTF.

Many counts were recorded for this clonotype. The rearrangement uses TRBV6-2 or TRBV6-3 and TRBJ2-1; 7 bases line up with TRBD1. This CDR3 region has 14 residues. J gave up 5 bases and V 5 bases, and 6 bases lay outside the gene matches. Germline CDR1 reads MNHEY; CDR2 reads SVGEGT. The CDR3 region has the DNA TGTGCCAGCAGTAGGGGGCAGTGGAACAATGAGCAGTTCTTC. Amino acid sequence: CASSRGQWNNEQFF.

This clonotype was detected many times. The genes are TRBV11-2 and TRBJ2-3, with D perhaps TRBD2 (5 bases). With 2 bases removed from V and 4 bases from J, the gap between germline ends came to 13 bases. Germline values: CDR1 SGHAT, CDR2 FQNNGV. The length of the CDR3 is 15 residues. Here the CDR3 DNA reads TGTGCCAGCAGCTTAAGGGTGGGAGTAGCAGATACGCAGTATTTT. Protein product: CASSLRVGVADTQYF.

There are many counts of this clonotype. The rearrangement uses TRBV5-8 and TRBJ1-1; D is uncertain. Germline V lookup: CDR1 SGHTS, CDR2 YDEGEE. Trimming left V 8 bases short and J 4 bases short, with 15 bases between. The CDR3 length is 13 residues. CDR3 nucleotides: TGTGCCAGTTTCCTCGGAAGGATCACTGAAGCTTTCTTT. As protein: CASFLGRITEAFF.

The genes are TRBV11-3 and TRBJ2-1; D is undetermined. Germline CDR1 SGHNT, CDR2 YENEEA. This CDR3 spans 13 amino acids. Trimming left V 3 bases short and J 9 bases short, with 12 bases between. CDR3 nucleotide sequence: TGTGCCAGCAGCTTTGTTCAGCTCGGTGAGCAGTTCTTC. Protein sequence: CASSFVQLGEQFF.

As DNA, the CDR3 is TGCAGCGCTGGACAGGGGGACCAAGAGACCCAGTACTTC. This gives the protein CSAGQGDQETQYF. V is TRBV29-1 and J is TRBJ2-5; 10 bases align to TRBD1. V shed 7 bases, J shed 0 bases, and the junction held 2 bases outside the gene matches. Germline CDR1 SQVTM, CDR2 ANQGSEA. The CDR3 consists of 13 residues. The full variable domain, rest sourced from reference TRBV29-1 and TRBJ2-5, is SAVISQKPSRDICQRGTSLTIQCQVDSQVTMMFWYRQQPGQSLTLIATANQGSEATYESGFVIDKFPISRPNLTFSTLTVSNMSPEDSSIYLCSAGQGDQETQYFGPGTRLLVL.

This clonotype was seen at least ten times. This sequence joins TRBV18 and TRBJ2-1, with TRBD2 matching 7 bases. Germline lookup yields CDR1 KGHSH and CDR2 LQKENI. The CDR3 consists of 17 residues. Unmatched junction bases numbered 8, after V lost 3 bases and J lost 0 bases. CDR3 sequence: CASSPISGPSSYNEQFF. The CDR3 DNA is TGTGCCAGCTCACCTATTAGCGGGCCGAGCTCCTACAATGAGCAGTTCTTC.

This clonotype was seen more than once but under ten times. J is TRBJ2-7 and V is TRBV4-1; TRBD1 aligns across 9 bases. The germline V gene has CDR1 MGHRA and CDR2 YSYEKL. The junction had 10 bases not matched to a gene; V was cut back by 4 bases and J by 3 bases. This CDR3 region has 16 residues. In DNA form, the CDR3 reads TGCGCCAGCAGCCTAGCGGCCGGGACAGGGTTCTACGAGCAGTACTTC. Translated, it gives CASSLAAGTGFYEQYF.

This clonotype was seen many times. V gene TRBV30 combines with J gene TRBJ2-2; tentative D call: TRBD1 (6 bases). The length of the CDR3 is 15 residues. Germline CDR1 and CDR2: GTSNPN and SVGIG (reference sequence). V lost 0 bases to trimming and J lost 3 bases, with 11 bases between them. CDR3 in amino acids: CAWSVQGSYTGELFF. CDR3 in DNA: TGTGCCTGGAGTGTACAGGGCAGCTACACCGGGGAGCTGTTTTTT. The full variable domain, rest sourced from reference TRBV30 and TRBJ2-2, is SQTIHQWPATLVQPVGSPLSLECTVEGTSNPNLYWYRQAAGRGLQLLFYSVGIGQISSEVPQNLSASRPQDRQFILSSKKLLLSDSGFYLCAWSVQGSYTGELFFGEGSRLTVL.

This clonotype was counted between two and nine times. The V gene is TRBV11-2, the J gene TRBJ2-5; 16 bases are a match to TRBD2. This CDR3 is 19 amino acids long. The germline gives CDR1 SGHAT, CDR2 FQNNGV. V gave up 1 base and J gave up 7 bases; unmatched junction bases: 12. In DNA, the CDR3 is TGTGCCAGCAGCTTAGTCGTGGGACTAGCGGGGGGGCCGGTTCGGACCCAGTACTTC. Encoded protein: CASSLVVGLAGGPVRTQYF.

There are many counts of this clonotype. The chain has TRBV7-2 and TRBJ2-7, with 7 bases fitting TRBD2. The CDR3 has 14 amino acids. J was trimmed by 1 base and V by 5 bases; bases with no gene match: 5. Germline CDR1 SGHTA, CDR2 FQGNSA. The CDR3 region has the DNA TGTGCCAGCAGCATCGGGGGGACTTCCTACGAGCAGTACTTC. It is translated as CASSIGGTSYEQYF.

Ten or more counts support this clonotype. The genes are TRBV5-1 and TRBJ2-5; unclear D gene. CDR3 length equals 13 residues. The V gene's germline CDR1 is SGHRS and CDR2 YFSETQ. V was shortened by 3 bases and J by 0 bases, with 6 bases between the two germline ends. The CDR3 region is CASSSTNQETQYF. CDR3 DNA: TGCGCCAGCAGCTCAACTAACCAAGAGACCCAGTACTTC.

This clonotype was counted only a few times. The V gene is TRBV9, the J gene TRBJ1-2; D ambiguous. From germline, CDR1 is SGDLS and CDR2 YYNGEE. The CDR3 is made up of 13 amino acids. The germline V and J ends were trimmed by 6 bases and 0 bases, with 9 bases remaining between them. CDR3 in DNA: TGTGCCAGCACCCCGGCGGCTAACTATGGCTACACCTTC. Its protein is CASTPAANYGYTF.

This clonotype was counted only a few times. This rearrangement joins TRBV5-1 to TRBJ2-7, with a possible D match to TRBD1 (5 bases). Trimming stripped 0 bases from V and 3 bases from J, with 7 bases between. This CDR3 is 13 amino acids long. The germline V gene encodes CDR1 SGHRS and CDR2 YFSETQ. The CDR3 region has the DNA TGCGCCAGCAGCTTGGCAGGGATCTACGAGCAGTACTTC. This sequence encodes CASSLAGIYEQYF.

This clonotype was picked up many times. V and J are TRBV7-2 and TRBJ2-7; TRBD2 aligns across 7 bases. There are 14 residues in the CDR3. Germline loops: CDR1 SGHTA, CDR2 FQGNSA. V shed 5 bases, J shed 6 bases, and the junction held 10 bases outside the gene matches. CDR3: CASSPGTIQLEQYF. The CDR3, as DNA: TGTGCCAGCAGCCCAGGGACTATTCAACTCGAGCAGTACTTC.

This clonotype was seen many times. The chain combines TRBV12-3 or TRBV12-4 with TRBJ2-7; perhaps D is TRBD1 or TRBD2 (7 bases each). Trimming shortened V by 5 bases and J by 6 bases, and 23 bases separated the two germline ends. The CDR3 has 16 residues. The CDR3 spells CASSPDPQGGGFEQYF. DNA of the CDR3: TGTGCCAGCAGTCCCGACCCCCAGGGAGGGGGCTTCGAGCAGTACTTC.

The chain carries TRBV7-6 and TRBJ2-2, with 7 bases matching TRBD2. The ends lost 0 bases at V and 5 bases at J; junction bases unmatched: 3. Germline CDR1 is SGHVS and CDR2 is FNYEAQ. This CDR3 has 15 amino acids. This CDR3 reads CASSLASGWTGELFF. CDR3 nucleotide sequence: TGTGCCAGCAGCTTAGCTAGCGGGTGGACCGGGGAGCTGTTTTTT.

This clonotype was recorded at least ten times. This sequence joins TRBV29-1 and TRBJ2-5; perhaps D is TRBD1 or TRBD2 (5 bases each). Germline V gives CDR1 SQVTM, CDR2 ANQGSEA. Trimming cost V 3 bases and J 3 bases, with 8 bases left between them. The CDR3 is made up of 12 amino acids. The DNA of the CDR3 is TGCAGCGTTGAGGGACGGGAAGAGACCCAGTACTTC. Amino acid sequence: CSVEGREETQYF. Combining the CDR3 with reference TRBV29-1 and TRBJ2-5 gives the whole variable domain SAVISQKPSRDICQRGTSLTIQCQVDSQVTMMFWYRQQPGQSLTLIATANQGSEATYESGFVIDKFPISRPNLTFSTLTVSNMSPEDSSIYLCSVEGREETQYFGPGTRLLVL.

In this sample, this clonotype turned up many times. The chain carries TRBV5-4 and TRBJ1-2, with TRBD1 as a possible D gene (5 bases). Germline CDR1 and CDR2: SGHNT and YYREEE (reference sequence). CDR3 length: 13 amino acids. V was clipped by 4 bases and J by 5 bases, with 12 bases between them. This CDR3 reads CASSPDTQYGYTF. DNA for the CDR3: TGTGCCAGCAGCCCGGACACGCAATATGGCTACACCTTC.

In its sample, this clonotype was seen a few times. V and J are TRBV9 and TRBJ1-5; D possibly corresponds to TRBD1 (5 bases). Per the germline V gene, CDR1 is SGDLS and CDR2 is YYNGEE. The germline V and J ends were trimmed by 0 bases and 6 bases, with 10 bases remaining between them. This CDR3 contains 14 residues. CDR3: CASSVAGGSQPQHF. Written as DNA, the CDR3 is TGTGCCAGCAGCGTAGCTGGGGGTAGTCAGCCCCAGCATTTT.

This clonotype turned up a few times. The gene calls are TRBV4-2 and TRBJ1-2; 12 bases match TRBD1. V trimming: 5 bases; J trimming: 7 bases; junction bases outside the gene matches: 5. The CDR3 has 14 residues. Looked up from germline, CDR1 is LGHNA and CDR2 is YNFKEQ. CDR3 DNA: TGTGCCAGCAGCAGGGACAGGGGGCAGGGTGGCTACACCTTC. Residues: CASSRDRGQGGYTF.

This clonotype has a handful of counts. The chain couples TRBV29-1 to TRBJ1-3; D is ambiguous. The CDR3 spans 13 residues. Germline CDR1 SQVTM, CDR2 ANQGSEA. Trimming removed 7 bases at V and 2 bases at J, with 12 bases between. DNA of the CDR3: TGCAGCGCCCGATTGTCCACTGGAAACACCATATATTTT. It is translated as CSARLSTGNTIYF.

The chain couples TRBV12-5 to TRBJ2-7, with 9 bases fitting TRBD2. V lost 6 bases, J lost 12 bases, and 12 bases stayed unmatched. The CDR3 totals 13 residues. CDR1 is LGHNT and CDR2 is FRNRAP in the germline V gene. The CDR3 DNA follows: TGTGCTAGTGGCCTTAGCGGGGGCCCTACAGCGTACTTC. Translation gives CASGLSGGPTAYF.

The chain combines TRBV20-1 with TRBJ2-5; a weak D match, TRBD2 (7 bases). Germline assignment: CDR1 DFQATT and CDR2 SNEGSKA (reference sequence). The CDR3 length is 14 residues. V was trimmed by 0 bases and J by 10 bases, leaving 18 bases between them. The chain's CDR3 is CSAREGGGPEGQYF. The CDR3 DNA reads as TGCAGTGCTAGAGAAGGGGGAGGGCCTGAAGGCCAGTACTTC.

The rearrangement joins TRBV11-3 to TRBJ2-6; D uncertain. The CDR3 has 16 amino acids. Trimming took 0 bases from V and 0 from J, leaving 6 bases between them. The germline gives CDR1 SGHNT, CDR2 YENEEA. CDR3 coding DNA: TGTGCCAGCAGCTTAGAGGGCGGCTCTGGGGCCAACGTCCTGACTTTC. Its translation: CASSLEGGSGANVLTF.

This clonotype was counted at least ten times. The chain couples TRBV24-1 to TRBJ1-1, with TRBD1 matching 7 bases. In germline, CDR1 is KGHDR, CDR2 SFDVKD. Trimming cost V 3 bases and J 4 bases; bases outside gene matches: 1. The CDR3 runs 13 residues. The CDR3 nucleotides are TGTGCCACCAGTGATCGGACAGGCACTGAAGCTTTCTTT. It translates to CATSDRTGTEAFF.

This clonotype was detected ten times or more. The rearrangement uses TRBV13 and TRBJ2-7; D perhaps matches TRBD1 (6 bases). Germline lookup yields CDR1 PRHDT and CDR2 FYEKMQ (reference sequence). V was shortened by 0 bases and J by 2 bases, with 8 bases between the two germline ends. CDR3 size: 14 residues. The CDR3 nucleotides read TGTGCCAGCAGCTTAGGGGACAGAGCCTACGAGCAGTACTTC. This translates into CASSLGDRAYEQYF.

This clonotype was seen a few times. This CDR3 is CASSTITDTQYF. CDR3 sequence (DNA): TGTGCCAGCAGCACTATTACAGATACGCAGTATTTT. The chain uses TRBV6-6 and TRBJ2-3; no firm D call. Germline V CDR1 and CDR2: MNHNY, SVGAGI (reference sequence). The V gene lost 6 bases and the J gene lost 3 bases, with 7 bases spanning the gap. The CDR3 spans 12 residues.